This T cell receptor beta chain was sequenced for a study of neurological immune-mediated disorders. TCRdb called the 5' RACE reads again in MiXCR, with one record for every CDR3 protein. The data contain 50,000 to 60,000 distinct CDR3 sequences, 4% of them seen just once; the ten biggest clones take up roughly 1.9%. This clonotype was observed at least ten times. The study built sorted libraries from some 900,000 CD4+ or CD8+ T cells. Trimming left V 3 bases short and J 1 base short, with 20 bases between. The CDR3 consists of 17 residues. In germline, CDR1 is SGHDT, CDR2 YYEEEE. This receptor was taken from a woman aged 40 to 55 with multiple sclerosis. The source material was CD4+ T cells from blood. The chain is built from TRBV5-6 and TRBJ2-7; possibly TRBD1 for D (5 bases). CDR3 bases: TGTGCCAGCAGCTCCCTTGAAGGAGCTAGACAGTCCTACGAGCAGTACTTC. Amino acids: CASSSLEGARQSYEQYF.